The clone carrying this TCR beta chain was picked up a small number of times. Its cognate antigen is unknown. These data belong to a study of beta chain features in type 1 diabetes. General study findings and limits: Lower insertion and higher deletion counts appeared at VDJ junctions in type 1 diabetes patients. Shorter templates may be favored by PCR, equally so in patients and controls. Cells expressing TCR highly could be over-represented by cDNA sequencing.

CDR3 length equals 13 residues. Trimming removed 5 bases from V and 8 bases from J; junction bases left unmatched: 7. CDR1 is MNHEY, CDR2 SMNVEV, per germline (reference sequence). Expressed TCRB transcripts were sequenced because the isolated RNA had all been reverse transcribed beforehand. Naive, central memory and regulatory T cell samples came to a mean of roughly 4 million reads. Clones were sequenced by immunoSEQ multiplex PCR, and TCRdb holds only the in-frame ones, with some missing. The table includes 300,000 to 350,000 clones, less than 15% detected once. Sequencing input: central memory CD4+ T cells from blood. The V gene is TRBV27, the J gene TRBJ1-2; 8 bases align to TRBD1. The TCR comes from a man aged 25-45 years in good health. CDR3 protein: CASSPGTGGGYTF. The CDR3, as DNA: TGTGCCAGCAGTCCCGGGACAGGCGGGGGCTACACCTTC.